Listed below are T cell receptor beta chains from one sample, sequenced in a study of tumor T cells in aggressive B-cell lymphoma. Data came from immunoSEQ multiplex PCR; TCRdb stores just in-frame clones and leaves some out. The sample contains about 510 clones, 90% to 95% of which appear only once. The sample taken for sequencing was tumor tissue. Receptors were obtained from an adult with diffuse large B cell lymphoma. Both conserved end residues are part of each CDR3. A D gene is named only where the DNA matches it firmly. Expanded clones are given a class, and other clones once, few, many or no size at all.

TRBJ2-3 TRBV9 TRBD1 few TGTGCCAGCAGCCCCGCGGATCTAGGGGGCACGCAGTATTTT CASSPADLGGTQYF
TRBJ2-2 TRBV9 TRBD1 NA TGTGCCAGCAGCACCCGGACAGGGGGACTGACCGGGGAGCTGTTTTTT CASSTRTGGLTGELFF
TRBJ2-6 TRBV7-4 NA NA TGTGCCAGCAGCTGTAGGTCTTCAGGCTCACAAAGTCGGGCCAACGTCCTGACTTTC CASSCRSSGSQSRANVLTF
TRBJ2-1 TRBV29-1 TRBD1 NA TGCAGCGTTGATGGGGGCGTTTGGACAGGAGAGCAGTTCTTC CSVDGGVWTGEQFF
TRBJ2-1 TRBV2 TRBD2 NA TGTGCCAGCACCGGGGGGGCCGAGGATGAGCAGTTCTTC CASTGGAEDEQFF
TRBJ2-3 TRBV7-3 TRBD1 NA TGTGCCACCCGGCGGGACAGGAACGCAGATACGCAGTATTTT CATRRDRNADTQYF
TRBJ2-3 TRBV5-6 TRBD1 NA TGTGCCAGCAGCTTTGAGGCACAGGGGAGCACAGATACGCAGTATTTT CASSFEAQGSTDTQYF
TRBJ1-6 TRBV19 NA NA TGTGCCAGTAGAAGCGGGAGCTCCTATAATTCACCCCTCCACTTT CASRSGSSYNSPLHF
TRBJ2-1 TRBV19 NA NA TGTGCCAGTAGTATTCGGGGTCCCAATGAGCAGTTCTTC CASSIRGPNEQFF
TRBJ2-7 TRBV7-8 NA NA TGTGCCAGCAGCTTAGGGGCAGGGACTTATACCTACGAGCAGTACTTC CASSLGAGTYTYEQYF
TRBJ2-3 TRBV6-4 TRBD2 once TGTGCCAGCAGGCGACTAGCGGGCACAGATACGCAGTATTTT CASRRLAGTDTQYF
TRBJ1-2 TRBV7-3 NA once TGTGCCAGCAGCTTAACCAGGGAATATGGCTACACCTTC CASSLTREYGYTF
TRBJ1-2 TRBV29-1 NA NA TGCAGCGTTGTAATTCAGTCATATGGCTACACCTTC CSVVIQSYGYTF
TRBJ1-1 TRBV6-5 NA NA TGTGCCAGCGGGGGCCACACTGAAGCTTTCTTT CASGGHTEAFF
TRBJ1-1 TRBV5-1 NA NA TGCGCCAGCAGCCCCTGGGTGACAGCCGCCAACACTGAAGCTTTCTTT CASSPWVTAANTEAFF
TRBJ2-1 TRBV19 TRBD2 NA TGTGCCAGTAGTCCAACAGGGACTAGCGGAGAGCAGTTCTTC CASSPTGTSGEQFF
TRBJ2-2 TRBV12-5 TRBD1 NA TGTGCTAGTGGTTCAGCCGGGACAGGGAAATTTGAGGGCACCGGGGAGCTGTTTTTT CASGSAGTGKFEGTGELFF
TRBJ2-3 TRBV7-9 TRBD1 NA TGTGCCAGCAGCCCCAACCTATGGACAGGTACGCAGTATTTT CASSPNLWTGTQYF
TRBJ2-3 TRBV9 NA NA TGTGCCAGCAGCGTAGGCGCCTTGATGACAGATACGCAGTATTTT CASSVGALMTDTQYF
TRBJ2-1 TRBV25-1 TRBD1 NA TGTGCCAGCAGTGAATATGGGACAGGGGGTTACAATGAGCAGTTCTTC CASSEYGTGGYNEQFF
TRBJ2-2 TRBV12-5 NA NA TGTGCTAGTGGCAAACATAGGGAGCTGTTTTTT CASGKHRELFF